The 29 T cell receptor beta chains below come from one sample, sequenced in a study of blood T cell repertoires in COVID-19. Here immunoSEQ multiplex PCR was the method, and the copy in TCRdb shows in-frame clones only, minus some. The data hold 50,000 to 65,000 clones, with roughly 88% observed a single time. Sequenced material: peripheral blood. The receptors derive from a man in his fifties or sixties with active COVID-19.

The chain joins TRBV27 to TRBJ2-3; D is unclear. V lost 6 bases and J lost 8, with 15 bases in between. Germline CDR1 MNHEY, CDR2 SMNVEV (reference sequence). The CDR3 loop spans 13 amino acids. The CDR3 is CASSTSSLLTQYF. The CDR3 nucleotides are TGTGCCAGCAGCACTTCCTCCCTGCTTACGCAGTATTTT.

V and J are TRBV4-3 and TRBJ1-2; tentatively, D is TRBD1 (5 bases). The CDR3 totals 14 residues. Deletions cut 0 bases from V and 8 bases from J, with 13 bases between. Germline CDR1 LGHNA, CDR2 YSLEER. CDR3 sequence reads: CASSQDVGGWGYTF. The DNA for the CDR3 is TGCGCCAGCAGCCAAGACGTCGGGGGTTGGGGCTACACCTTC.

The chain is built from TRBV7-3 and TRBJ1-2; D is ambiguous. The V gene's germline CDR1 is SGHTA and CDR2 FQGTGA. V gave up 4 bases and J gave up 7 bases, with 16 bases separating them. The CDR3 covers 14 residues. This chain's CDR3 is CASSSSSAGSGYTF. CDR3 in DNA: TGTGCCAGCAGCTCTAGTAGCGCGGGGAGTGGCTACACCTTC. Complete variable domain (other parts from reference TRBV7-3 and TRBJ1-2): GAGVSQTPSNKVTEKGKYVELRCDPISGHTALYWYRQSLGQGPEFLIYFQGTGAADDSGLPNDRFFAVRPEGSVSTLKIQRTERGDSAVYLCASSSSSAGSGYTFGSGTRLTVV.

The chain is built from TRBV7-2 and TRBJ1-1, with a weak D call TRBD1 (5 bases). V shed 7 bases and J shed 7 bases, with 16 bases lying between them. Germline V gene sequence: CDR1 SGHTA, CDR2 FQGNSA. This CDR3 has 13 amino acids. The CDR3: CASTLGGGIEAFF. Here the CDR3 DNA reads TGTGCCAGCACACTCGGTGGGGGGATTGAAGCTTTCTTT. The variable domain in full, with the rest retrieved from reference TRBV7-2 and TRBJ1-1, is GAGVSQSPSNKVTEKGKDVELRCDPISGHTALYWYRQSLGQGLEFLIYFQGNSAPDKSGLPSDRFSAERTGGSVSTLTIQRTQQEDSAVYLCASTLGGGIEAFFGQGTRLTVV.

The rearrangement uses TRBV27 and TRBJ1-6, with D perhaps TRBD1 (6 bases). The CDR3 spans 15 residues. V lost 7 bases to trimming and J lost 4 bases, with 14 bases between them. Germline lookup yields CDR1 MNHEY and CDR2 SMNVEV (reference sequence). This chain's CDR3 is CASTITGMYNSPLHF. The CDR3, as DNA: TGTGCCAGCACCATCACAGGGATGTATAATTCACCCCTCCACTTT.

The chain carries TRBV18 and TRBJ1-1, with no clear D. The CDR3 totals 14 residues. Germline CDR1 is KGHSH and CDR2 is LQKENI. V was clipped by 6 bases and J by 3 bases, with 14 bases between them. CDR3 in amino acids: CASSSQRRDTEAFF. The CDR3 DNA sequence: TGTGCCAGCTCTTCCCAAAGGCGGGACACTGAAGCTTTCTTT. The whole variable domain, remainder taken from reference TRBV18 and TRBJ1-1, is NAGVMQNPRHLVRRRGQEARLRCSPMKGHSHVYWYRQLPEEGLKFMVYLQKENIIDESGMPKERFSAEFPKEGPSILRIQQVVRGDSAAYFCASSSQRRDTEAFFGQGTRLTVV.

The V call is TRBV12-3 or TRBV12-4, the J call TRBJ2-3; D perhaps matches TRBD1 (5 bases). Trimming cost V 6 bases and J 13 bases, with 17 bases left between them. The length of the CDR3 is 12 residues. The CDR3 here is CASSLTGQGKYF. The CDR3 nucleotides are TGTGCCAGCAGCCTCACCGGGCAGGGCAAGTATTTT.

This clone was picked up one time. The chain has TRBV7-8 and TRBJ1-1; maybe TRBD1 (6 bases). Between the trimmed V and J ends, which lost 0 bases and 8 bases, there was a span of 16 bases. The CDR3 runs 15 residues. The V gene's germline CDR1 is SGHVS and CDR2 FQNEAQ. DNA of the CDR3: TGTGCCAGCAGCTTAGCCGGTTTGCAGGGGCAAGAAGCTTTCTTT. Its translation is CASSLAGLQGQEAFF.

V usage is TRBV7-9 and J usage is TRBJ2-3; 10 bases are a match to TRBD1. Germline loops: CDR1 SEHNR, CDR2 FQNEAQ (reference sequence). The CDR3 is made up of 17 amino acids. V gave up 5 bases and J gave up 1 base; unmatched junction bases: 9. CDR3 DNA: TGTGCCAGCAGCAAACGGGCCGGGACAGGGGGCACAGATACGCAGTATTTT. Its translation is CASSKRAGTGGTDTQYF.

This sequence joins TRBV11-3 and TRBJ2-3, with 12 bases matching TRBD1. CDR1 is SGHNT and CDR2 is YENEEA in the germline V gene. After removal of 3 bases from V and 5 bases from J, the junction contained 6 bases not matched to a gene. The CDR3 length is 16 residues. CDR3 residues: CASSLGQGARQDTQYF. Here the CDR3 DNA reads TGTGCCAGCAGCTTGGGACAGGGGGCGCGTCAAGATACGCAGTATTTT.

This sequence joins TRBV19 and TRBJ2-2; 8 bases line up with TRBD2. CDR1 and CDR2 (germline): LNHDA, SQIVND (reference sequence). CDR3 length: 12 residues. V was pared by 10 bases and J by 5 bases, with 3 bases of the junction left unmatched. CDR3 bases: TGTGCCATAGCGGGACGGACCGGGGAGCTGTTTTTT. Translated: CAIAGRTGELFF.

The chain uses TRBV5-1 and TRBJ1-6; 7 bases agree with TRBD1. Trimming cost V 5 bases and J 5 bases; bases outside gene matches: 4. The CDR3 covers 14 residues. Germline V gives CDR1 SGHRS, CDR2 YFSETQ. DNA of the CDR3: TGCGCCAGCAGAAATCAGGGGGATAATTCACCCCTCCACTTT. Translating it yields CASRNQGDNSPLHF. Drawing the rest from reference TRBV5-1 and TRBJ1-6, the complete variable domain is KAGVTQTPRYLIKTRGQQVTLSCSPISGHRSVSWYQQTPGQGLQFLFEYFSETQRNKGNFPGRFSGRQFSNSRSEMNVSTLELGDSALYLCASRNQGDNSPLHFGNGTRLTVT.

This chain joins TRBV19 and TRBJ2-3; D is perhaps TRBD1 (6 bases). Germline V gene lookup returns CDR1 LNHDA and CDR2 SQIVND (reference sequence). This CDR3 is 15 amino acids long. V was shortened by 2 bases and J by 2 bases, with 11 bases between the two germline ends. In DNA, the CDR3 is TGTGCCAGTAGTATAAGGGGGACCTACACAGATACGCAGTATTTT. This sequence encodes CASSIRGTYTDTQYF. The variable domain in full, with the rest retrieved from reference TRBV19 and TRBJ2-3, is DGGITQSPKYLFRKEGQNVTLSCEQNLNHDAMYWYRQDPGQGLRLIYYSQIVNDFQKGDIAEGYSVSREKKESFPLTVTSAQKNPTAFYLCASSIRGTYTDTQYFGPGTRLTVL.

V is TRBV7-9 and J is TRBJ2-1; no reliable D call. V gave up 0 bases and J gave up 0 bases, with 9 bases separating them. Germline CDR1 SEHNR, CDR2 FQNEAQ (reference sequence). This CDR3 spans 16 amino acids. This CDR3 reads CASSLAFASSYNEQFF. CDR3 nucleotides: TGTGCCAGCAGCTTAGCGTTTGCTAGCTCCTACAATGAGCAGTTCTTC.

The rearrangement links TRBV11-3 to TRBJ2-7; D is undetermined. The V gene's germline CDR1 is SGHNT and CDR2 YENEEA. V was cut by 1 base and J by 7 bases, with 11 bases left in between. The CDR3 totals 13 residues. The chain's CDR3 is CASSLGLGDEQYF. The CDR3 region has the DNA TGTGCCAGCAGCTTAGGGTTGGGCGATGAGCAGTACTTC.

V usage is TRBV11-2 and J usage is TRBJ1-1; D gene ambiguous. The CDR3 covers 16 residues. The germline V and J ends were trimmed by 5 bases and 5 bases, with 21 bases remaining between them. The germline CDR1 and CDR2 sequences are SGHAT and FQNNGV. The CDR3 reads CASSSTFREVGTEAFF. CDR3 in DNA: TGTGCCAGCAGCAGTACCTTTCGGGAGGTAGGAACTGAAGCTTTCTTT.

This sequence joins TRBV18 and TRBJ2-5, with D tentatively TRBD1 (6 bases). This CDR3 spans 14 amino acids. CDR1 and CDR2 from the germline V gene are KGHSH and LQKENI. Trimming took 0 bases from V and 3 from J, leaving 8 bases between them. The CDR3 region has the DNA TGTGCCAGCTCACCACCGGGACAAGAAGAGACCCAGTACTTC. The encoded protein is CASSPPGQEETQYF. The whole variable domain, filled in from reference TRBV18 and TRBJ2-5, reads NAGVMQNPRHLVRRRGQEARLRCSPMKGHSHVYWYRQLPEEGLKFMVYLQKENIIDESGMPKERFSAEFPKEGPSILRIQQVVRGDSAAYFCASSPPGQEETQYFGPGTRLLVL.

V is TRBV12-5 and J is TRBJ2-3; 11 bases are a match to TRBD2. From germline, CDR1 is LGHNT and CDR2 FRNRAP. J lost 6 bases, V lost 4 bases, and 3 bases had no gene match. The CDR3 consists of 14 residues. In DNA, the CDR3 is TGTGCTAGTGGTTCCTTAGCGGGGGGGGATACGCAGTATTTT. The encoded protein is CASGSLAGGDTQYF.

The chain uses TRBV7-2 and TRBJ2-7; 10 nucleotides agree with TRBD2. J lost 7 bases, V lost 3 bases, and 12 bases had no gene match. This CDR3 contains 16 residues. Looked up from germline, CDR1 is SGHTA and CDR2 is FQGNSA. The CDR3 DNA is TGTGCCAGCAGCTTTCCACTAGCGGGGACCAATGGGGAGCAGTACTTC. The encoded protein is CASSFPLAGTNGEQYF.

V is TRBV11-2 and J is TRBJ2-1, with 7 nucleotides matching TRBD2. The CDR3 consists of 15 residues. Germline CDR1 SGHAT, CDR2 FQNNGV. The junction had 7 bases not matched to a gene; V was cut back by 3 bases and J by 5 bases. The CDR3 reads CASSLSVGGNNEQFF. CDR3 DNA: TGTGCCAGCAGCTTGAGCGTCGGGGGGAACAATGAGCAGTTCTTC. Based on the CDR3 plus reference TRBV11-2 and TRBJ2-1, the full variable domain is EAGVAQSPRYKIIEKRQSVAFWCNPISGHATLYWYQQILGQGPKLLIQFQNNGVVDDSQLPKDRFSAERLKGVDSTLKIQPAKLEDSAVYLCASSLSVGGNNEQFFGPGTRLTVL.

The chain combines TRBV6-1 with TRBJ1-2; the D is unclear. The length of the CDR3 is 14 residues. Trimming pared 3 bases from V and 1 base from J, leaving 9 bases between. Germline CDR1 reads MNHNS; CDR2 reads SASEGT. The CDR3 region is CASSEGVGNYGYTF. The CDR3 region has the DNA TGTGCCAGCAGTGAGGGAGTCGGTAACTATGGCTACACCTTC.

The V gene is TRBV7-8, the J gene TRBJ1-4; D perhaps matches TRBD1 (5 bases). Trimming removed 5 bases from V and 8 bases from J, with 15 bases in between. Germline CDR1 SGHVS, CDR2 FQNEAQ. The CDR3 is 14 residues long. CDR3 nucleotides: TGTGCCAGCAGCCTCCGGGGGTTACGGGAAAAACTGTTTTTT. Residues: CASSLRGLREKLFF.

The gene calls are TRBV5-1 and TRBJ2-3, with D possibly TRBD1 on 6 matching bases. Trimming cost V 4 bases and J 4 bases, with 13 bases left between them. CDR1 and CDR2 from the germline V gene are SGHRS and YFSETQ. The CDR3 extends over 14 amino acids. For the CDR3, the DNA is TGCGCCAGCAGCCCCCAGGGGCCTGCAGATACGCAGTATTTT. Its protein is CASSPQGPADTQYF.

The chain couples TRBV19 to TRBJ1-2; 7 bases map to TRBD1. V lost 2 bases, J lost 2 bases, and 2 bases stayed unmatched. This CDR3 comprises 14 residues. Germline CDR1 LNHDA, CDR2 SQIVND (reference sequence). CDR3 residues: CASSIQQGNYGYTF. For the CDR3, the DNA is TGTGCCAGTAGTATACAACAGGGGAACTATGGCTACACCTTC.

The J gene is TRBJ2-1, the V gene TRBV6-5; no clear D gene. The V end lost 11 bases, the J end lost 4 bases, and 9 bases lay between the germline ends. The CDR3 spans 11 residues. Germline-derived CDR1 and CDR2 are MNHEY and SVGAGI. As DNA, the CDR3 is TGTGCCTGCGTGGAGTACAATGAGCAGTTCTTC. This encodes CACVEYNEQFF.

In DNA, the CDR3 is TGTGCCAGCACCCCCCGAGGGGGTGGCACTGAAGCTTTCTTT. Protein product: CASTPRGGGTEAFF. This chain joins TRBV5-4 and TRBJ1-1, with a possible D match to TRBD1 (6 bases). Looked up from germline, CDR1 is SGHNT and CDR2 is YYREEE (reference sequence). This CDR3 spans 14 amino acids. Deletions cut 6 bases from V and 4 bases from J, with 16 bases between.

The chain has TRBV10-3 and TRBJ2-7, with 9 bases fitting TRBD1. V lost 6 bases, J lost 5 bases, and 8 bases stayed unmatched. In germline, CDR1 is ENHRY, CDR2 SYGVKD. The CDR3 contains 14 residues. The CDR3 region has the DNA TGTGCCATCAGACCACAGGGGGCTGGTAACGAGCAGTACTTC. This translates into CAIRPQGAGNEQYF.

The chain recombines TRBV2 with TRBJ2-5, with 8 bases aligning to TRBD1. The V gene end was trimmed by 6 bases and the J gene end by 3 bases; junction bases not matched to a gene: 9. CDR1 is SNHLY and CDR2 is FYNNEI in the germline V gene. CDR3 length: 15 residues. The CDR3 region has the DNA TGTGCCAGCAGAAAAACTCGGGACAGGAAAGAGACCCAGTACTTC. It yields the protein CASRKTRDRKETQYF.

In this sample, this clone turned up once. The chain's CDR3 is CASSSGQGDGYTF. The CDR3, as DNA: TGTGCCAGCAGCTCGGGACAGGGCGATGGCTACACCTTC. The gene calls are TRBV7-2 and TRBJ1-2, with TRBD1 matching over 9 bases. Germline V gene lookup returns CDR1 SGHTA and CDR2 FQGNSA. Germline trimming cut 4 bases from V and 6 bases from J; bases unmatched to any gene: 3. The CDR3 totals 13 residues.